This T cell receptor (beta chain) stems from a study of blood T cell repertoires in COVID-19. Libraries were prepared by immunoSEQ multiplex PCR; TCRdb keeps only in-frame clonotypes and omits some of them. The sample lists roughly 100,000 clones, roughly 80% occurring once. Germline CDR1 is SGHVS and CDR2 is FNYEAQ. Germline trimming cut 5 bases from V and 1 base from J; bases unmatched to any gene: 7. CDR3 size: 16 residues. This TCR derives from a woman older than 75 with acute or convalescent COVID-19. Sequencing was done on a sample of peripheral blood. The rearrangement uses TRBV7-6 and TRBJ2-2; TRBD2 agrees at 7 bases. For the CDR3, the DNA is TGTGCCAGCAGCCCGAACCCTAGCGGGAACACCGGGGAGCTGTTTTTT. It codes for CASSPNPSGNTGELFF.